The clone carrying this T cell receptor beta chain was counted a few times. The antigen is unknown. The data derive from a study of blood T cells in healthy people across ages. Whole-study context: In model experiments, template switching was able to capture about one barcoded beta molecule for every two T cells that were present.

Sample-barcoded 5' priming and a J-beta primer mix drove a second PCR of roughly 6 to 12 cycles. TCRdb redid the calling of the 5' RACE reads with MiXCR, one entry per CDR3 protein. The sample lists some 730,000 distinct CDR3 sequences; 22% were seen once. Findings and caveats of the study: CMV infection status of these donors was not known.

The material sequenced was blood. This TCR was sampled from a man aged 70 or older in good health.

Written as DNA, the CDR3 is TGTGCCAGCAGCCAAGATTGGCTAGCGGTGGGGGAGACCCAGTACTTC. Amino acid sequence: CASSQDWLAVGETQYF. This chain uses TRBV3-1 with TRBJ2-7, with 7 bases identical to TRBD2. The last part of the DNA fits TRBJ2-5 better; the J call may be wrong. The CDR3 totals 16 residues. Germline values: CDR1 LGHDT, CDR2 YNNKEL (reference sequence).